The 14 T cell receptor beta chains presented below share a single source sample, sequenced in a study of blood T cell repertoires in COVID-19. Repertoires were generated with immunoSEQ multiplex PCR, while TCRdb's copy carries only in-frame clones and drops some. The table lists a few hundred thousand clones, approximately 87% of them singletons. The sequencing input was PBMCs or T cells enriched from blood (not recorded which). Receptor source: a man aged 40-50 years in a cohort exposed to, infected with or recovered from COVID-19 (not recorded which).

The J gene is TRBJ1-6, the V gene TRBV5-1; D uncertain. V was pared by 4 bases and J by 5 bases, with 13 bases between. The length of the CDR3 is 15 residues. The germline CDR1 and CDR2 sequences are SGHRS and YFSETQ. The CDR3 sequence is CASSQEGDDNSPLHF. The CDR3 DNA reads as TGCGCCAGCAGCCAGGAGGGAGACGATAATTCACCCCTCCACTTT.

The genes are TRBV19 and TRBJ1-4; a weak D match, TRBD1 (5 bases). Germline V gives CDR1 LNHDA, CDR2 SQIVND (reference sequence). The CDR3 runs to 14 residues. The ends were cut back, 3 bases at V and 10 bases at J, with 15 bases in the middle. CDR3 residues: CASSMGRDEVKLFF. Here the CDR3 DNA reads TGTGCCAGTAGTATGGGCAGGGATGAAGTAAAACTGTTTTTT.

This clone was recorded once. The chain is built from TRBV7-9 and TRBJ2-3; 8 bases are a match to TRBD1. CDR1 and CDR2 from the germline V gene are SEHNR and FQNEAQ (reference sequence). The length of the CDR3 is 16 residues. V lost 5 bases, J lost 3 bases, and 10 bases stayed unmatched. The CDR3 sequence: CASSVGQGGLTDTQYF. CDR3 nucleotides: TGTGCCAGCAGCGTTGGACAGGGAGGATTGACAGATACGCAGTATTTT.

The rearrangement links TRBV15 to TRBJ2-1; 10 nucleotides align to TRBD2. This CDR3 is 17 amino acids long. After removal of 2 bases from V and 0 bases from J, the junction contained 4 bases not matched to a gene. Germline V gene lookup returns CDR1 LNHNV and CDR2 YYDKDF (reference sequence). CDR3 sequence reads: CATSRLGLAVSYNEQFF. CDR3 bases: TGTGCCACCAGCAGATTAGGACTAGCGGTCTCCTACAATGAGCAGTTCTTC.

The J gene is TRBJ1-2, the V gene TRBV28; 8 bases fit TRBD1. Germline loops: CDR1 MDHEN, CDR2 SYDVKM. V lost 7 bases and J lost 6; bases outside the gene matches: 7. This CDR3 is built from 13 residues. The CDR3 protein is CASTRTGRDGYTF. In nucleotides, the CDR3 is TGTGCCAGCACCCGGACAGGGAGGGATGGCTACACCTTC.

This chain uses TRBV7-9 with TRBJ1-2; a weak D match, TRBD1 (6 bases). V gave up 3 bases and J gave up 0 bases, with 14 bases separating them. This CDR3 has 16 residues. The germline CDR1 and CDR2 sequences are SEHNR and FQNEAQ (reference sequence). In DNA, the CDR3 is TGTGCCAGCAGCTTGGGGGGGGCCCCCACTAACTATGGCTACACCTTC. It encodes CASSLGGAPTNYGYTF.

The J gene is TRBJ2-5, the V gene TRBV18, with 7 bases fitting TRBD1. The germline CDR1 and CDR2 sequences are KGHSH and LQKENI. The CDR3 covers 14 residues. V was pared by 2 bases and J by 4 bases, with 4 bases of the junction left unmatched. The CDR3 region is CASSPGQVRETQYF. CDR3 DNA: TGTGCCAGCTCACCAGGACAGGTCAGAGAGACCCAGTACTTC.

This clone is a singleton in its sample. V gene TRBV3-1 (or the pseudogene TRBV3-2) combines with J gene TRBJ1-2; TRBD1 aligns across 10 bases. This CDR3 is built from 15 residues. The germline CDR1 and CDR2 sequences are LGHDT and YNNKEL (reference sequence). Unmatched junction bases numbered 3, after V lost 4 bases and J lost 1 base. DNA for the CDR3: TGTGCCAGCAGCCCGACAGGGGGCTTTAACTATGGCTACACCTTC. This gives the protein CASSPTGGFNYGYTF.

The chain uses TRBV7-9 and TRBJ1-4; 7 nucleotides line up with TRBD1. The CDR3 consists of 15 residues. CDR1 and CDR2 from the germline V gene are SEHNR and FQNEAQ (reference sequence). The trim removed 4 bases at V and 3 bases at J, leaving 5 bases unmatched. CDR3 nucleotides: TGTGCCAGCAGCTCAGAGGGGGCGGCTAATGAAAAACTGTTTTTT. The encoded protein is CASSSEGAANEKLFF.

This chain links TRBV4-1 with TRBJ1-2; D unclear. Trimming stripped 2 bases from V and 1 base from J, with 8 bases between. This CDR3 has 14 residues. The germline gives CDR1 MGHRA, CDR2 YSYEKL. The chain's CDR3 is CASSQSAINYGYTF. The CDR3 DNA reads as TGCGCCAGCAGCCAAAGCGCCATTAACTATGGCTACACCTTC.

The genes are TRBV19 and TRBJ2-7; 9 bases are a match to TRBD2. The CDR3 loop spans 14 amino acids. Germline V gene lookup returns CDR1 LNHDA and CDR2 SQIVND (reference sequence). Losses at the gene ends were 9 bases for V and 2 bases for J; bases not matched to a gene: 8. The CDR3: CASLAGAHAYEQYF. CDR3 in DNA: TGTGCCAGCTTAGCGGGAGCGCATGCCTACGAGCAGTACTTC.

V is TRBV29-1 and J is TRBJ1-5; 7 positions match TRBD1. The CDR3 runs to 13 residues. Per the germline V gene, CDR1 is SQVTM and CDR2 is ANQGSEA. After removal of 5 bases from V and 3 bases from J, the junction contained 4 bases not matched to a gene. The CDR3 is CSVSGQPNQPQHF. Here the CDR3 DNA reads TGCAGCGTTTCGGGACAGCCCAATCAGCCCCAGCATTTT.

CDR3 sequence: CAWEKQGAIEQYF. In nucleotides, the CDR3 is TGTGCCTGGGAAAAACAGGGGGCTATCGAGCAGTACTTC. The rearrangement joins TRBV30 to TRBJ2-7; 9 nucleotides agree with TRBD1. The germline V gene encodes CDR1 GTSNPN and CDR2 SVGIG (reference sequence). Losses at the gene ends were 5 bases for V and 6 bases for J; bases not matched to a gene: 8. This CDR3 contains 13 residues.

The chain recombines TRBV11-2 with TRBJ2-4, with D unresolved. CDR1 and CDR2 from the germline V gene are SGHAT and FQNNGV. The ends were cut back, 1 base at V and 0 bases at J, with 4 bases in the middle. This CDR3 is 14 amino acids long. DNA of the CDR3: TGTGCCAGCAGCTTAGCGGGAGCCAAAAACATTCAGTACTTC. It encodes CASSLAGAKNIQYF.